A single sample is the source of the 8 T cell receptor beta chains below, sequenced in a study of blood T cells in healthy people across ages. A second PCR, run for about 6 to 12 cycles, used a sample-barcoded 5' primer plus a J-beta primer mix. TCRdb ran MiXCR on the 5' RACE reads and lists one entry per CDR3 protein. The sample contains more than 500,000 distinct CDR3 sequences, about 27% of which appear only once. This sample also appeared in a second study, on T cells of mothers and their children.

Sequencing was performed on blood. These receptors were taken from a boy aged 2 to 10 in good health.

V gene TRBV6-5 combines with J gene TRBJ2-1; unclear D gene. Trimming pared 6 bases from V and 4 bases from J, leaving 10 bases between. The CDR3 has 13 residues. Germline loops: CDR1 MNHEY, CDR2 SVGAGI. The CDR3 reads CASSRGEYNEQFF. The DNA for the CDR3 is TGTGCCAGCAGCCGCGGCGAGTACAATGAGCAGTTCTTC.

The rearrangement joins TRBV12-3 or TRBV12-4 to TRBJ2-7; 10 bases agree with TRBD2. Germline trimming cut 6 bases from V and 3 bases from J; bases unmatched to any gene: 8. The CDR3 has 15 amino acids. The CDR3 is CASSPWASGGYEQYF. In nucleotides, the CDR3 is TGTGCCAGCAGCCCTTGGGCTAGCGGGGGCTACGAGCAGTACTTC.

This clonotype was seen at least ten times. This sequence joins TRBV6-2 or TRBV6-3 and TRBJ2-5, with TRBD2 as a possible D gene (6 bases). From germline, CDR1 is MNHEY and CDR2 SVGEGT. The CDR3 totals 17 residues. V was trimmed by 8 bases and J by 2 bases, leaving 24 bases between them. The chain's CDR3 is CASSKRGEWGLQETQYF. CDR3 sequence (DNA): TGTGCCAGCTCCAAAAGGGGCGAGTGGGGACTGCAAGAGACCCAGTACTTC.

A few counts support this clonotype. This chain uses TRBV10-3 with TRBJ2-5, with TRBD1 identical over 11 bases. The closer fit of TRBJ2-7 to the DNA end suggests the J call may be wrong. The CDR3 loop spans 15 amino acids. The germline CDR1 and CDR2 sequences are ENHRY and SYGVKD. As DNA, the CDR3 is TGTGCCATCAGTGGCGCCGGGACAGGGGGTAGCGAGCAGTACTTC. Amino acid sequence: CAISGAGTGGSEQYF.

This chain links TRBV25-1 with TRBJ2-7; 9 bases align to TRBD1. Germline trimming cut 4 bases from V and 9 bases from J; bases unmatched to any gene: 25. The CDR3 is made up of 19 amino acids. Germline V gene data show CDR1 as MGHDK and CDR2 as SYGVNS. Written as DNA, the CDR3 is TGTGCCAGCAGTGGTTCAGAGATAGACAGGGGGTTGTTTTGGGCTAGGCAGTACTTC. It codes for CASSGSEIDRGLFWARQYF.

V gene TRBV29-1 combines with J gene TRBJ2-7; D is possibly TRBD2 (5 bases). This CDR3 has 15 amino acids. V dropped 7 bases and J dropped 6 bases, with 25 bases sitting between them. Per the germline V gene, CDR1 is SQVTM and CDR2 is ANQGSEA. DNA for the CDR3: TGCAGCGCCCAAGAGGGTGGTGCCTACCCAGGCGAGCAGTACTTC. Amino acids: CSAQEGGAYPGEQYF.

This clonotype was observed a handful of times. J is TRBJ1-6 and V is TRBV20-1; D call uncertain. The germline CDR1 and CDR2 sequences are DFQATT and SNEGSKA (reference sequence). With 0 bases removed from V and 1 base from J, the gap between germline ends came to 1 base. The CDR3 has 13 amino acids. The CDR3: CSARDSYNSPLHF. For the CDR3, the DNA is TGCAGTGCTAGAGATTCCTATAATTCACCCCTCCACTTT.

This clonotype was observed a handful of times. The chain employs TRBV9 and TRBJ1-4, with 7 bases identical to TRBD1. This CDR3 comprises 12 residues. V shed 4 bases and J 13 bases; nucleotides not matched to a gene: 7. The V gene's germline CDR1 is SGDLS and CDR2 YYNGEE. CDR3 protein: CASSPRQGTLFF. In DNA form, the CDR3 reads TGTGCCAGCAGCCCCCGACAGGGCACACTGTTTTTT.